This TCR beta chain emerged from a study of shared clonotypes between healthy human individuals. Clones were read by immunoSEQ multiplex PCR, and TCRdb kept only the in-frame ones, dropping some. The sample records about 710,000 clones, about 80% being singletons. CDR3 size: 11 residues. V was trimmed by 4 bases and J by 7 bases, leaving 4 bases between them. Germline CDR1 is LNHDA and CDR2 is SQIVND (reference sequence). V is TRBV19 and J is TRBJ2-2, with D unclear. The origin of this receptor is a woman aged 30 to 39 in good health. The sequenced sample was memory CD4+ T cells sorted from blood. Subset meaning: CD45RA-negative fraction. The CDR3 coding sequence is TGTGCCAGTAGTAGCTACGGGGAGCTGTTTTTT. As protein: CASSSYGELFF.